The sequence of this T cell receptor (delta chain) was determined in a study of Vδ1+ human thymocytes. Study-level findings and limits: Thymic TRG and TRD repertoires appeared highly polyclonal, with Gaussian CDR3 length distributions.

This CDR3 region has 19 residues. The V end was cut by 3 bases, the J end by 4 bases, with 27 bases between. Germline loops: CDR1 TSWWSYY, CDR2 QGS. The sorted cells were CD3+ Vdelta1+ Vdelta2- thymocytes from alphabeta-depleted thymus. RNA was extracted from the cells and then reverse transcribed. CDR3 amplicons came from multiplex PCR with pooled V-gene forward and constant-region reverse primers. TCRdb redid the clone calls on the multiplex PCR reads with CATT. The profile shows around 76,000 delta-chain clones, 30% to 45% of them singletons. This clone was counted only a few times. Its target is not known.

The clonotype was recovered from a boy in the first two years of life who had congenital heart surgery. This sequence joins TRDV1 and TRDJ1; the D is unclear. The sample comprised Vdelta1+ gamma-delta thymocytes from the thymus. Subset described: FACS-sorted CD3+ TCRalphabeta- TCRVdelta1+ TCRVdelta2- thymocytes. The CDR3 loop is CALGDGFPPIPWDHDKLIF. CDR3 DNA sequence: TGTGCTCTTGGGGATGGGTTCCCCCCTATACCTTGGGACCACGATAAACTCATCTTT.